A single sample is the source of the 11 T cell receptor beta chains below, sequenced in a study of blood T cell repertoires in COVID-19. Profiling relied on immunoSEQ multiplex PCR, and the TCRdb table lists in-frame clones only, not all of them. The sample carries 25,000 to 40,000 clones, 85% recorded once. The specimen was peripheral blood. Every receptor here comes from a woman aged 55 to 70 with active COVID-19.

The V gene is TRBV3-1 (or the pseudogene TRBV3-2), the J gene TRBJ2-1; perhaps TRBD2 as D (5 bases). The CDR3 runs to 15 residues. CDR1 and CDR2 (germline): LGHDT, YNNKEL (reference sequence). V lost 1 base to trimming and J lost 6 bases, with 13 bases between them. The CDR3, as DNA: TGTGCCAGCAGCCAAGTAAGGATAGCGAGCAATGAGCAGTTCTTC. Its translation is CASSQVRIASNEQFF.

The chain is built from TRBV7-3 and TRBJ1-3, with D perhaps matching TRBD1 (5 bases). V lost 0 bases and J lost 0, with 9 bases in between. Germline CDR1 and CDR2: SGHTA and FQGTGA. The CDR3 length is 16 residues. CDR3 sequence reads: CASSLTTGNSGNTIYF. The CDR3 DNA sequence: TGTGCCAGCAGCTTAACAACAGGCAACTCTGGAAACACCATATATTTT.

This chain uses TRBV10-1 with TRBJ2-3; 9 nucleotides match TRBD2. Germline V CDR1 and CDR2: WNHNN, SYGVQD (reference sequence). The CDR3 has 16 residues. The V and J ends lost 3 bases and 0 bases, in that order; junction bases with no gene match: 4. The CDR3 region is CASSEGLAGSTDTQYF. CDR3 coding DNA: TGCGCCAGCAGTGAAGGCCTAGCGGGAAGCACAGATACGCAGTATTTT.

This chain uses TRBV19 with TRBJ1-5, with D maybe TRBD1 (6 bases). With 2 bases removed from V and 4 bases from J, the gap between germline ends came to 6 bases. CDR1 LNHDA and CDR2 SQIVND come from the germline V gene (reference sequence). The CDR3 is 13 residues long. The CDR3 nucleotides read TGTGCCAGTAGTATAACAGGGAATCAGCCCCAGCATTTT. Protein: CASSITGNQPQHF.

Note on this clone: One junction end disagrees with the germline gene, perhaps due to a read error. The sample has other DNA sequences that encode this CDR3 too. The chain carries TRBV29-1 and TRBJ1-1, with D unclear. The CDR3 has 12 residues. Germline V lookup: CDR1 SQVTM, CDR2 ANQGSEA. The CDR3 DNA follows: TGCAGTGTTGTCCGTATGAACACTGAAGCTTTCTTT. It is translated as CSVVRMNTEAFF. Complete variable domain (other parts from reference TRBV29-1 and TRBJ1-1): SAVISQKPSRDICQRGTSLTIQCQVDSQVTMMFWYRQQPGQSLTLIATANQGSEATYESGFVIDKFPISRPNLTFSTLTVSNMSPEDSSIYLCSVVRMNTEAFFGQGTRLTVV.

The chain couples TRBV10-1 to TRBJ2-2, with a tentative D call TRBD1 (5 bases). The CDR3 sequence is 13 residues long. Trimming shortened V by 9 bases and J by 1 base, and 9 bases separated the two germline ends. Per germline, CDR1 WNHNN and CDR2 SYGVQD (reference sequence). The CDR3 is CARAGQNTGELFF. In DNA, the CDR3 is TGCGCCAGGGCAGGGCAGAACACCGGGGAGCTGTTTTTT.

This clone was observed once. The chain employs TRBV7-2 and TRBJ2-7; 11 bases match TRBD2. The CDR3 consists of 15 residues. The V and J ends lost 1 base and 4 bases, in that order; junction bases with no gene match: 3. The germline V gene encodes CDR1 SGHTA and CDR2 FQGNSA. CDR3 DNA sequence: TGTGCCAGCAGCTTAGTCACTAGCGGGGGTTACGAGCAGTACTTC. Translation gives CASSLVTSGGYEQYF. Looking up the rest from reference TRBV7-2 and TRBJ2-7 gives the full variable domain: GAGVSQSPSNKVTEKGKDVELRCDPISGHTALYWYRQSLGQGLEFLIYFQGNSAPDKSGLPSDRFSAERTGGSVSTLTIQRTQQEDSAVYLCASSLVTSGGYEQYFGPGTRLTVT.

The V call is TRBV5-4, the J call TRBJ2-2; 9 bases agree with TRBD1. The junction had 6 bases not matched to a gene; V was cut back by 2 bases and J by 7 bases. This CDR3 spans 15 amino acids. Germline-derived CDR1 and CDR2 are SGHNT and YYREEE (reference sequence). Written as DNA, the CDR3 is TGTGCCAGCAGCTTAAGGGGACAGGGTAGCGGGGAGCTGTTTTTT. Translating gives CASSLRGQGSGELFF.

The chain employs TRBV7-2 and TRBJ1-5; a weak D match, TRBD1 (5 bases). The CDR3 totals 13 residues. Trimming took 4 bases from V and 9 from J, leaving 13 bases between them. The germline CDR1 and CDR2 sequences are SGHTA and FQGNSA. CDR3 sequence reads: CASSSDIKGPQHF. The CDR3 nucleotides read TGTGCCAGCAGCTCGGACATTAAAGGGCCCCAGCATTTT.

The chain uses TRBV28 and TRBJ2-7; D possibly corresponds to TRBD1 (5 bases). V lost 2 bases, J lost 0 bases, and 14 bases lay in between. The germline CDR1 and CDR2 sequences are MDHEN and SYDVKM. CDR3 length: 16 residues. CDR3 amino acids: CASSLDSGPFSYEQYF. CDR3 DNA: TGTGCCAGCAGTTTAGACTCAGGGCCCTTCTCCTACGAGCAGTACTTC.

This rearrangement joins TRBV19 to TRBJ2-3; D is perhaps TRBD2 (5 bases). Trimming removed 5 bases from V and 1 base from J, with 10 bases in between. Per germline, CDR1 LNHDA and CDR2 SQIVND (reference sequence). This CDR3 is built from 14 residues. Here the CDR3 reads CASSLGLGTDTQYF. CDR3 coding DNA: TGTGCCAGTAGTCTAGGACTTGGCACAGATACGCAGTATTTT.